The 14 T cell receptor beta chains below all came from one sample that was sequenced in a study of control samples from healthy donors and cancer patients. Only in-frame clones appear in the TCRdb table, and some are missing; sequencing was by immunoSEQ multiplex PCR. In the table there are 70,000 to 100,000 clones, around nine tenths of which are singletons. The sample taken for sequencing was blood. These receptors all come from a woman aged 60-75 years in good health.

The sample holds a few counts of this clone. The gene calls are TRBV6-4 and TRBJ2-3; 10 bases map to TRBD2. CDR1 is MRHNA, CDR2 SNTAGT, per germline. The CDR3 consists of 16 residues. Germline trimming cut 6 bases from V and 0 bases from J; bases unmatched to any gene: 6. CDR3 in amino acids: CASSALAGASTDTQYF. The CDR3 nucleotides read TGTGCCAGCAGCGCCCTAGCGGGAGCTAGCACAGATACGCAGTATTTT.

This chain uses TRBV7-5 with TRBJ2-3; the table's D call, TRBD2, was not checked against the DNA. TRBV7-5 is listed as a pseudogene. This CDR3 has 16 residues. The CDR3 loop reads CARSLWSARYTDTQYF. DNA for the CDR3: TGTGCCAGAAGCTTATGGTCGGCTAGGTACACAGATACGCAGTATTTT.

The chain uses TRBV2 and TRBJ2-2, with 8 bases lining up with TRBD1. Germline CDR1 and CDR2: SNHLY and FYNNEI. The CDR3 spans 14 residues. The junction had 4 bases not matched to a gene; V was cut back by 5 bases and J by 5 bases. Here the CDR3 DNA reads TGTGCCAGCAGTCGGGACAGGCAAACCGGGGAGCTGTTTTTT. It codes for CASSRDRQTGELFF. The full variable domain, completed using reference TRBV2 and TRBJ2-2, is EPEVTQTPSHQVTQMGQEVILRCVPISNHLYFYWYRQILGQKVEFLVSFYNNEISEKSEIFDDQFSVERPDGSNFTLKIRSTKLEDSAMYFCASSRDRQTGELFFGEGSRLTVL.

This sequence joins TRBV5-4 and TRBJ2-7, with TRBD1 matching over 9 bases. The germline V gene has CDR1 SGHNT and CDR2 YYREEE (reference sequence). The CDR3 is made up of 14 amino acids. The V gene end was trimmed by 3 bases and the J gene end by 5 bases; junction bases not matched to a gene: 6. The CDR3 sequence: CASSSPQGANEQYF. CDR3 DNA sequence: TGTGCCAGCAGCTCTCCACAGGGGGCCAACGAGCAGTACTTC. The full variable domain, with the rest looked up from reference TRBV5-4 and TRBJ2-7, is ETGVTQSPTHLIKTRGQQVTLRCSSQSGHNTVSWYQQALGQGPQFIFQYYREEENGRGNFPPRFSGLQFPNYSSELNVNALELDDSALYLCASSSPQGANEQYFGPGTRLTVT.

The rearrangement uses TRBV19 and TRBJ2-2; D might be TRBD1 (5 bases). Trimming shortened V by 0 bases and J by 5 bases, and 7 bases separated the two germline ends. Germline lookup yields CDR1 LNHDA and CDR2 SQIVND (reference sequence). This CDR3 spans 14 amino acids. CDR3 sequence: CASSIDAGTGELFF. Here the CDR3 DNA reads TGTGCCAGTAGTATAGATGCAGGGACCGGGGAGCTGTTTTTT.

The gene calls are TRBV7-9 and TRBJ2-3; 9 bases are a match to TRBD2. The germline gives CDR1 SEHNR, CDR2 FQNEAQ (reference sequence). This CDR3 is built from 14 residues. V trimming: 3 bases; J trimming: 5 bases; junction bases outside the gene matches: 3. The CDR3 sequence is CASSFRAGGDTQYF. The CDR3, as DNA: TGTGCCAGCAGCTTTAGAGCGGGAGGAGATACGCAGTATTTT.

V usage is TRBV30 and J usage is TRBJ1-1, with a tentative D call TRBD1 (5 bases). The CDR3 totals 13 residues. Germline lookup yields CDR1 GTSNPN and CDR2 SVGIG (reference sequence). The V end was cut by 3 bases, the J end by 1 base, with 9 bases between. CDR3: CAWSRAANTEAFF. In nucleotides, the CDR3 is TGTGCCTGGAGCAGGGCGGCGAACACTGAAGCTTTCTTT. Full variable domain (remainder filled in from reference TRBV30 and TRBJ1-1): SQTIHQWPATLVQPVGSPLSLECTVEGTSNPNLYWYRQAAGRGLQLLFYSVGIGQISSEVPQNLSASRPQDRQFILSSKKLLLSDSGFYLCAWSRAANTEAFFGQGTRLTVV.

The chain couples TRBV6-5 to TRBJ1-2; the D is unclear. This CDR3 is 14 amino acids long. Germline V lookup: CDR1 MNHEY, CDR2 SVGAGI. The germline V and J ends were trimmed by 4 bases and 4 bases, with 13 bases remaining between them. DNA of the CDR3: TGTGCCAGCAGTTGGAGTCGGCACCTCTATGGCTACACCTTC. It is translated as CASSWSRHLYGYTF.

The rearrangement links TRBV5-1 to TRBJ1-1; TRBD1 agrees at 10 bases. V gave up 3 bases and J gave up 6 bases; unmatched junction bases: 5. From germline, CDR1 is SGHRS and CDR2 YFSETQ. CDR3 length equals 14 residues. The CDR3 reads CASSSGQGGAEAFF. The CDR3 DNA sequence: TGCGCCAGCAGCTCCGGACAGGGGGGCGCTGAAGCTTTCTTT.

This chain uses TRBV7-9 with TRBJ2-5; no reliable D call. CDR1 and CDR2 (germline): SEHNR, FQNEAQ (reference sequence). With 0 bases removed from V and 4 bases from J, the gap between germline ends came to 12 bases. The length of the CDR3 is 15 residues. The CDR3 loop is CASSLARGDAETQYF. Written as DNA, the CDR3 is TGTGCCAGCAGCTTAGCGCGAGGTGACGCAGAGACCCAGTACTTC.

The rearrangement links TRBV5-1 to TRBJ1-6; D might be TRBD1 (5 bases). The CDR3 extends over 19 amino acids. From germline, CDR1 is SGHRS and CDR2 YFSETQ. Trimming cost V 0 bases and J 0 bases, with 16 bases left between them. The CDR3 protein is CASSLEGTSFRSYNSPLHF. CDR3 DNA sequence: TGCGCCAGCAGCTTGGAGGGGACTTCTTTTCGCTCCTATAATTCACCCCTCCACTTT.

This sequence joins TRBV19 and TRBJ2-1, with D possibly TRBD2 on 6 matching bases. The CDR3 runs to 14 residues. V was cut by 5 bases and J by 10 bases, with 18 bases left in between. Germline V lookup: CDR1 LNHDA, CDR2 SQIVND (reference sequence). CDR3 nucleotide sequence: TGTGCCAGTAGTGTCCCGGGGGACCTCGGGGAGCAGTTCTTC. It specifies CASSVPGDLGEQFF.

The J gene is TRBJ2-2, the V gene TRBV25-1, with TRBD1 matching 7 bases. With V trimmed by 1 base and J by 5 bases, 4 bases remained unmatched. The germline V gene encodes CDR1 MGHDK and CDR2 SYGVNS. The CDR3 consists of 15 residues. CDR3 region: CASSELAGGTGELFF. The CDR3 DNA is TGTGCCAGCAGTGAATTGGCAGGGGGAACCGGGGAGCTGTTTTTT.

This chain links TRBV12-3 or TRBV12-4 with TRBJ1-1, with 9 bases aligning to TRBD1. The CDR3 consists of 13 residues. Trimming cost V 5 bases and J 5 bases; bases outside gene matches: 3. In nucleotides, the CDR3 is TGTGCCAGCAGTCCGGGGACAGGGACTGAAGCTTTCTTT. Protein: CASSPGTGTEAFF.